Listed below are T cell receptor beta chains from one sample, sequenced in a study of T cells after yellow fever vaccination. TCRdb analysed the 5' RACE reads with MiXCR anew, one entry per CDR3 protein. The top ten clones hold over 11% of a sample with 450,000 to 650,000 distinct CDR3 sequences, roughly 13% of them seen once. Specimen: PBMCs, collected on the day of the yellow fever booster vaccination. All receptors come from a young man who received the YFV17D yellow fever vaccine. The CDR3 runs from the conserved cysteine through the conserved F or W. The D gene is left open where the match is weak. Clone size is not always given. Where it is, it says once, few, many or a class for expanded clones.

cdr3_nt: TGTGCCAGCAGCTTGACGGACAGCCTAGCTGGAAACACCATATATTTT
cdr3_aa: CASSLTDSLAGNTIYF
clone_size: -
d_call: -
v_call: TRBV5-5
j_call: TRBJ1-3

cdr3_nt: TGCGCCAGCAGCCCCCTGGCTAGTTTGGGAACAGATACGCAGTATTTT
cdr3_aa: CASSPLASLGTDTQYF
clone_size: few
d_call: -
v_call: TRBV10-2
j_call: TRBJ2-3

cdr3_nt: TGTGCCACCAGTGCCCGGGACAGCTCCCGGACTAGCGGGGCTAATACGCAGTATTTT
cdr3_aa: CATSARDSSRTSGANTQYF
clone_size: -
d_call: TRBD2
v_call: TRBV24-1
j_call: TRBJ2-3

cdr3_nt: TGTGCCAGCAGTGCTAACCCTAGCGGCAGGGGCACAGATACGCAGTATTTT
cdr3_aa: CASSANPSGRGTDTQYF
clone_size: -
d_call: TRBD2
v_call: TRBV2
j_call: TRBJ2-3

cdr3_nt: TGTGCCAGCAGCCTCACACGGGGCAATACGCAGTATTTT
cdr3_aa: CASSLTRGNTQYF
clone_size: -
d_call: -
v_call: TRBV11-2
j_call: TRBJ2-3

cdr3_nt: TGTGCCAGCAGGCGACAGGAGAACACTGAAGCTTTCTTT
cdr3_aa: CASRRQENTEAFF
clone_size: few
d_call: -
v_call: TRBV2
j_call: TRBJ1-1

cdr3_nt: TGTGCCAGCTCATACGGTTCGGACACTGCCTATGGCTACACCTTC
cdr3_aa: CASSYGSDTAYGYTF
clone_size: -
d_call: -
v_call: TRBV18
j_call: TRBJ1-2

cdr3_nt: TGTGCCAGCAGCCCTAGCGGGAACACAGATACGCAGTATTTT
cdr3_aa: CASSPSGNTDTQYF
clone_size: few
d_call: TRBD2
v_call: TRBV7-9
j_call: TRBJ2-3

cdr3_nt: TGCGCCAGCAGCTTGGAGGGGCATGGTTCCTACGAGCAGTACTTC
cdr3_aa: CASSLEGHGSYEQYF
clone_size: few
d_call: -
v_call: TRBV5-1
j_call: TRBJ2-7

cdr3_nt: TGCAGCGTTGCGGGACTAGCGGGTGGCGGGAGCACAGATACGCAGTATTTT
cdr3_aa: CSVAGLAGGGSTDTQYF
clone_size: -
d_call: TRBD2
v_call: TRBV29-1
j_call: TRBJ2-3

cdr3_nt: TGTGCCAGTGTCGCGGGAGTAGGAACCGGGGAGCTGTTTTTT
cdr3_aa: CASVAGVGTGELFF
clone_size: few
d_call: TRBD2
v_call: TRBV6-1
j_call: TRBJ2-2

cdr3_nt: TGTGCCAGCAGTTTACCCTCCCGGGACAGGGACCCTATCTCTGGAAACACCATATATTTT
cdr3_aa: CASSLPSRDRDPISGNTIYF
clone_size: few
d_call: TRBD1
v_call: TRBV27
j_call: TRBJ1-3

cdr3_nt: TGCGCCAGCAGTCTATTAGTCCGCCCGACTGGGGCCAACGTCCTGACTTTC
cdr3_aa: CASSLLVRPTGANVLTF
clone_size: -
d_call: -
v_call: TRBV23-1
j_call: TRBJ2-6

cdr3_nt: TGTGCCAGCAGCTTCAAGGGGACTGGGGCCAACGTCCTGACTTTC
cdr3_aa: CASSFKGTGANVLTF
clone_size: few
d_call: -
v_call: TRBV5-6
j_call: TRBJ2-6

cdr3_nt: TGCAGCGTTGAAGGGCAGGGGGGCAATGAGCAGTTCTTC
cdr3_aa: CSVEGQGGNEQFF
clone_size: few
d_call: -
v_call: TRBV29-1
j_call: TRBJ2-1

cdr3_nt: TGCGCCAGCAGCCAAGATCCCAGCCGGAGCGGGAGTGCAGATACGCAGTATTTT
cdr3_aa: CASSQDPSRSGSADTQYF
clone_size: -
d_call: TRBD2
v_call: TRBV4-3
j_call: TRBJ2-3

cdr3_nt: TGTGCCAGCAGCCAAACCCCCCGGGAAGGATCTGGAAACACCATATATTTT
cdr3_aa: CASSQTPREGSGNTIYF
clone_size: few
d_call: -
v_call: TRBV3-1
j_call: TRBJ1-3

cdr3_nt: TGTGCCATTCGCGGCGGGAGAGTTACAGATACGCAGTATTTT
cdr3_aa: CAIRGGRVTDTQYF
clone_size: -
d_call: TRBD2
v_call: TRBV24-1
j_call: TRBJ2-3

cdr3_nt: TGTGCCAGCAGCACGGCTCTTCGGGAGCAGTTCTTC
cdr3_aa: CASSTALREQFF
clone_size: many
d_call: -
v_call: TRBV12-3/TRBV12-4
j_call: TRBJ2-1

cdr3_nt: TGTGCCAGCAGCAGCTGGGACAGGGGGTTGGTGGATACGCAGTATTTT
cdr3_aa: CASSSWDRGLVDTQYF
clone_size: -
d_call: TRBD1
v_call: TRBV12-3/TRBV12-4
j_call: TRBJ2-3

cdr3_nt: TGCGCCAGCAGCCAAGGCGAGGGGGGCGAGCAGTACTTC
cdr3_aa: CASSQGEGGEQYF
clone_size: -
d_call: -
v_call: TRBV4-3
j_call: TRBJ2-7

cdr3_nt: TGTGCCAGCAGCTACCGGGACGGAGCCCTCGAGCAGTACTTC
cdr3_aa: CASSYRDGALEQYF
clone_size: few
d_call: -
v_call: TRBV7-9
j_call: TRBJ2-7

cdr3_nt: TGTGCCAGCAGTTTGGGGGTGCCCTACGAGCAGTACTTC
cdr3_aa: CASSLGVPYEQYF
clone_size: -
d_call: -
v_call: TRBV28
j_call: TRBJ2-7

cdr3_nt: TGCGCCAGCAGCTTGCTAGCGGGAGCGGACGGTGAGCAGTTCTTC
cdr3_aa: CASSLLAGADGEQFF
clone_size: -
d_call: TRBD2
v_call: TRBV5-1
j_call: TRBJ2-1

cdr3_nt: TGCAGTGCTAGAGGTGGGACTAGCGGGAGCTCAGATACGCAGTATTTT
cdr3_aa: CSARGGTSGSSDTQYF
clone_size: -
d_call: TRBD2
v_call: TRBV20-1
j_call: TRBJ2-3

cdr3_nt: TGCGCCAGCAGCCAAGCGTCGGGGGGTCTGTACTACAATTCACCCCTCCACTTT
cdr3_aa: CASSQASGGLYYNSPLHF
clone_size: -
d_call: -
v_call: TRBV4-3
j_call: TRBJ1-6

cdr3_nt: TGTGCCTGCCCGGGGGCAGGCGCAACTAATGAAAAACTGTTTTTT
cdr3_aa: CACPGAGATNEKLFF
clone_size: few
d_call: -
v_call: TRBV30
j_call: TRBJ1-4

cdr3_nt: TGTGCCAGCAGCTTATTCCGGGGACCCCGGGAGACCCAGTACTTC
cdr3_aa: CASSLFRGPRETQYF
clone_size: few
d_call: -
v_call: TRBV7-2
j_call: TRBJ2-5

cdr3_nt: TGTGCCAGCAGTCACGTATTATACGAGCAGTACTTC
cdr3_aa: CASSHVLYEQYF
clone_size: -
d_call: -
v_call: TRBV6-6
j_call: TRBJ2-7

cdr3_nt: TGCAGTGCTAGGCCCGGACTAGCGGGAGGGCCGGGCACCGGGGAGCTGTTTTTT
cdr3_aa: CSARPGLAGGPGTGELFF
clone_size: -
d_call: TRBD2
v_call: TRBV20-1
j_call: TRBJ2-2

cdr3_nt: TGTGCGTCAGGTGGTGAGACCCAGTACTTC
cdr3_aa: CASGGETQYF
clone_size: many
d_call: -
v_call: TRBV5-1
j_call: TRBJ2-5

cdr3_nt: TGTGCCAGCAGTTCCGGACAGTCCGGAAACACCATATATTTT
cdr3_aa: CASSSGQSGNTIYF
clone_size: -
d_call: -
v_call: TRBV7-2
j_call: TRBJ1-3

cdr3_nt: TGTGCCAGCAGCTTAGAGACTAGCGGCCCCTACGAGCAGTACTTC
cdr3_aa: CASSLETSGPYEQYF
clone_size: few
d_call: TRBD2
v_call: TRBV7-8
j_call: TRBJ2-7

cdr3_nt: TGTGCTAGCAGCTTCGGACTAGCGGGAGTCAGGGAGACCCAGTACTTC
cdr3_aa: CASSFGLAGVRETQYF
clone_size: -
d_call: TRBD2
v_call: TRBV7-7
j_call: TRBJ2-5

cdr3_nt: TGTGAAACCCGGGACAGGACTTCCTACGAGCAGTACTTC
cdr3_aa: CETRDRTSYEQYF
clone_size: few
d_call: TRBD1
v_call: TRBV6-1
j_call: TRBJ2-7

cdr3_nt: TGTGCCAGCAGCCAAGTGATGTCCCTTGAGCAGTACTTC
cdr3_aa: CASSQVMSLEQYF
clone_size: few
d_call: -
v_call: TRBV14
j_call: TRBJ2-7

cdr3_nt: TGTGCCAGCAGCTCCAGGGCCGCAGATACGCAGTATTTT
cdr3_aa: CASSSRAADTQYF
clone_size: few
d_call: -
v_call: TRBV5-6
j_call: TRBJ2-3

cdr3_nt: TGCTGTGCTAGAGATGCCCTAGCGGGTACCTCCAACGAGCAGTACTTC
cdr3_aa: CCARDALAGTSNEQYF
clone_size: -
d_call: TRBD2
v_call: TRBV20-1
j_call: TRBJ2-7

cdr3_nt: TGTGCCAGCAGCGCCCTCGGAGGGAGCTATGGCTACACCTTC
cdr3_aa: CASSALGGSYGYTF
clone_size: -
d_call: -
v_call: TRBV9
j_call: TRBJ1-2

cdr3_nt: TGTGCCAGCAGGGGGAGCGGGAGGGGGAATGAGCAGTTCTTC
cdr3_aa: CASRGSGRGNEQFF
clone_size: -
d_call: TRBD2
v_call: TRBV9
j_call: TRBJ2-1

cdr3_nt: TGTGCCAGCAGCCATGCTTCGGCGGGTGAGCAGTTCTTC
cdr3_aa: CASSHASAGEQFF
clone_size: many
d_call: -
v_call: TRBV3-1
j_call: TRBJ2-1

cdr3_nt: TGTGCCAGCAGTGAAGCACGGGACGGGTACTCCTACGAGCAGTACTTC
cdr3_aa: CASSEARDGYSYEQYF
clone_size: few
d_call: -
v_call: TRBV25-1
j_call: TRBJ2-7

cdr3_nt: TGCAGTGCTACCCGGACAGCCGAGCAGTACTTC
cdr3_aa: CSATRTAEQYF
clone_size: -
d_call: -
v_call: TRBV20-1
j_call: TRBJ2-7

cdr3_nt: TGTGCCAGCATCCCAGCCCTCGGGGGGCCCTACAATGAGCAGTTCTTC
cdr3_aa: CASIPALGGPYNEQFF
clone_size: once
d_call: -
v_call: TRBV7-2
j_call: TRBJ2-1

cdr3_nt: TGTGCCAGCAGCCGGGGGACAACGAACACCGGGGAGCTGTTTTTT
cdr3_aa: CASSRGTTNTGELFF
clone_size: -
d_call: -
v_call: TRBV27
j_call: TRBJ2-2

cdr3_nt: TGTGCCAGCACGGACCACTCCTACGAGCAGTACTTC
cdr3_aa: CASTDHSYEQYF
clone_size: -
d_call: -
v_call: TRBV2
j_call: TRBJ2-7

cdr3_nt: TGTGCCAGCAGCGTATCTAGCGGATTCACAGATACGCAGTATTTT
cdr3_aa: CASSVSSGFTDTQYF
clone_size: -
d_call: TRBD2
v_call: TRBV9
j_call: TRBJ2-3

cdr3_nt: TGTGCCAGCAGCCGGCAGGGGAAGGCAACTAATGAAAAACTGTTTTTT
cdr3_aa: CASSRQGKATNEKLFF
clone_size: -
d_call: -
v_call: TRBV5-4
j_call: TRBJ1-4

cdr3_nt: TGTGCCAGCAGCTTGGAATTAGCGGGGACCGGGGAGCTGTTTTTT
cdr3_aa: CASSLELAGTGELFF
clone_size: once
d_call: TRBD2
v_call: TRBV7-6
j_call: TRBJ2-2

cdr3_nt: TGTGCCAGCAGCCTCACCGGAGGTCAAGTGGTGACCCAGTACTTC
cdr3_aa: CASSLTGGQVVTQYF
clone_size: few
d_call: -
v_call: TRBV7-9
j_call: TRBJ2-5

cdr3_nt: TGTGCCACCCTGGCCAGCGGGAGTTCCTACAATGAGCAGTTCTTC
cdr3_aa: CATLASGSSYNEQFF
clone_size: -
d_call: TRBD2
v_call: TRBV10-3
j_call: TRBJ2-1

cdr3_nt: TGTGCCAGCAGTCGGCGCCTGGACATCCAGCGGGACGAGCAGTACTTC
cdr3_aa: CASSRRLDIQRDEQYF
clone_size: few
d_call: -
v_call: TRBV6-5
j_call: TRBJ2-7

cdr3_nt: TGTGCCAGCAGCTCCAGCGGGGCAACCAGGGAGACCCAGTACTTC
cdr3_aa: CASSSSGATRETQYF
clone_size: -
d_call: TRBD2
v_call: TRBV12-3/TRBV12-4
j_call: TRBJ2-5

cdr3_nt: TGTGCCACCAGTGACCGGGGACATCAAAACATTCAGTACTTC
cdr3_aa: CATSDRGHQNIQYF
clone_size: -
d_call: -
v_call: TRBV24-1
j_call: TRBJ2-4

cdr3_nt: TGTGCCACAGCGAACACCGGGGAGCTGTTTTTT
cdr3_aa: CATANTGELFF
clone_size: few
d_call: -
v_call: TRBV24-1
j_call: TRBJ2-2